The 6 T cell receptor beta chains given below trace back to one sample, sequenced in a study of control samples from healthy donors and cancer patients. TCRdb's table, derived via immunoSEQ multiplex PCR, lists solely in-frame clones and lacks some. The data show about 80,000 clones, around nine tenths seen once. The sequenced material came from blood. These receptors originate from a man in his fifties or sixties in good health.

The chain combines TRBV30 with TRBJ1-2; D perhaps matches TRBD1 (5 bases). The germline V gene has CDR1 GTSNPN and CDR2 SVGIG (reference sequence). The CDR3 has 15 amino acids. V gave up 2 bases and J gave up 0 bases, with 13 bases separating them. Here the CDR3 DNA reads TGTGCCTGGAGTCCACGGGGACTCTCTAACTATGGCTACACCTTC. Amino acids: CAWSPRGLSNYGYTF.

The chain couples TRBV6-5 to TRBJ1-2, with 8 bases identical to TRBD1. V shed 2 bases, J shed 8 bases, and the junction held 4 bases outside the gene matches. The CDR3 runs 13 residues. Germline CDR1 and CDR2: MNHEY and SVGAGI. The CDR3 sequence: CASSYGNRGGYTF. The CDR3 DNA follows: TGTGCCAGCAGTTACGGAAACAGGGGGGGCTACACCTTC.

The chain carries TRBV30 and TRBJ1-1, with D unclear. In germline, CDR1 is GTSNPN, CDR2 SVGIG (reference sequence). The CDR3 contains 11 residues. With 3 bases removed from V and 11 bases from J, the gap between germline ends came to 13 bases. As DNA, the CDR3 is TGTGCCTGGAGGCAAGGAATTGGGGCTTTCTTT. The encoded protein is CAWRQGIGAFF.

V is TRBV7-2 and J is TRBJ2-1; D possibly corresponds to TRBD2 (5 bases). Trimming removed 1 base at V and 5 bases at J, with 12 bases between. CDR1 and CDR2 (germline): SGHTA, FQGNSA. The CDR3 totals 15 residues. Here the CDR3 DNA reads TGTGCCAGCAGCTTAGTTATAGGGCGGGACAATGAGCAGTTCTTC. Translating it yields CASSLVIGRDNEQFF.

The chain carries TRBV29-1 and TRBJ2-7, with D possibly being TRBD1 or TRBD2 (5 bases each). V dropped 6 bases and J dropped 0 bases, with 15 bases sitting between them. In germline, CDR1 is SQVTM, CDR2 ANQGSEA. There are 14 residues in the CDR3. CDR3 bases: TGCAGCGTCTTACGGGGCACCTTCTCCTACGAGCAGTACTTC. Translating it yields CSVLRGTFSYEQYF.

This chain connects TRBV2 to TRBJ1-3; unclear D gene. V lost 5 bases and J 0 bases, leaving 11 bases between the germline ends. CDR3 length: 15 residues. Germline values: CDR1 SNHLY, CDR2 FYNNEI. CDR3 DNA: TGTGCCAGCAGTTTGTTATTAAACTCTGGAAACACCATATATTTT. This codes for CASSLLLNSGNTIYF.